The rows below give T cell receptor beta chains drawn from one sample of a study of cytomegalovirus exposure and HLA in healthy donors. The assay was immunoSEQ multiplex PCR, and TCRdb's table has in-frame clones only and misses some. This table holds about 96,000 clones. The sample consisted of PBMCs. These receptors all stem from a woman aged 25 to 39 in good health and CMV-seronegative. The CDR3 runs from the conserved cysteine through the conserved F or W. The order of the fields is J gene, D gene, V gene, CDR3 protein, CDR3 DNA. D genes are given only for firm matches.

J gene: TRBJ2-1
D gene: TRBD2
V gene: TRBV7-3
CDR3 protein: CASSFSGGAYNEQFF
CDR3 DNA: TGTGCCAGCAGCTTTAGCGGGGGGGCCTACAATGAGCAGTTCTTC

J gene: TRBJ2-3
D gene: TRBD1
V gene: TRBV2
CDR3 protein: CARLRDREADTQYF
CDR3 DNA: TGTGCCAGGCTAAGGGACAGGGAGGCAGATACGCAGTATTTT

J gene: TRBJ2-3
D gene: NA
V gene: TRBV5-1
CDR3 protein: CASSSTRDTDTQYF
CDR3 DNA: TGCGCCAGCAGCTCGACTAGGGACACAGATACGCAGTATTTT

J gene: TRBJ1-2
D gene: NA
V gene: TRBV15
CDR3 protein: CATSRVARSNYGYTF
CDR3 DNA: TGTGCCACCAGCAGAGTCGCCCGGTCAAACTATGGCTACACCTTC

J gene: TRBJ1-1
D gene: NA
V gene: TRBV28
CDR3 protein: CASSFAGNTEAFF
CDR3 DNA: TGTGCCAGCAGTTTTGCAGGTAACACTGAAGCTTTCTTT

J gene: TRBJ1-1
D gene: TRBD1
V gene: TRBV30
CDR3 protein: CASSDRLEAFF
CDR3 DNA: TGTGCCTCCTCGGACAGGCTTGAAGCTTTCTTT

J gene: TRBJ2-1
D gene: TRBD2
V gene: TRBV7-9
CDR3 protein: CASVSSGLSNEQFF
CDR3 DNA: TGTGCCAGCGTCTCTAGCGGGCTCTCCAATGAGCAGTTCTTC

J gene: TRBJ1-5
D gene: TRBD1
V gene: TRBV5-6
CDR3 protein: CASSLGPTGAQPQHF
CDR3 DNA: TGTGCCAGCAGCTTGGGTCCCACAGGGGCACAGCCCCAGCATTTT

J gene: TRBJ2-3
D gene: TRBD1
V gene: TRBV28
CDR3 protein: CASSTPGQAPLTQYF
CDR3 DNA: TGTGCCAGCAGTACACCGGGACAGGCCCCCCTTACGCAGTATTTT

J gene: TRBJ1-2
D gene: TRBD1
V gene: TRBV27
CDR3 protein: CASSFSTGGYGYTF
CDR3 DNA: TGTGCCAGCAGTTTTTCGACAGGGGGCTATGGCTACACCTTC

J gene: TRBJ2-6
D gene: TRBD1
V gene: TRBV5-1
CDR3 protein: CASSLPPGQLNVLTF
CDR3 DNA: TGCGCCAGCAGCTTACCCCCGGGACAGCTCAACGTCCTGACTTTC

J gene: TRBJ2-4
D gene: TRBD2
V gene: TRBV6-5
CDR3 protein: CASSYIIAGGVNIQYF
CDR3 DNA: TGTGCCAGCAGTTACATCATAGCGGGTGGGGTAAACATTCAGTACTTC

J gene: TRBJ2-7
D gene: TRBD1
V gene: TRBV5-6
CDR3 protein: CASSPTGWDEQYF
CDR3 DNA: TGTGCCAGCAGCCCGACAGGGTGGGACGAGCAGTACTTC

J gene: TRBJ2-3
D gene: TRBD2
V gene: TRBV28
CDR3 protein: CASNLTGTSEADTQYF
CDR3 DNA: TGTGCCAGCAATCTGACCGGGACTAGCGAGGCAGATACGCAGTATTTT

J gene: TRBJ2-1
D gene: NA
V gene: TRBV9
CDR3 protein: CASEGSSYNEQFF
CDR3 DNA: TGTGCCAGCGAGGGTAGCTCCTACAATGAGCAGTTCTTC

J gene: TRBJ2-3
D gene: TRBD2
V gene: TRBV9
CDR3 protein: CASSDPPWGTSSTDTQYF
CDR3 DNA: TGTGCCAGCAGCGATCCACCATGGGGGACTAGTTCCACAGATACGCAGTATTTT

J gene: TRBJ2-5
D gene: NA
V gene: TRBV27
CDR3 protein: CASSLSRQGGETQYF
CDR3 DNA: TGTGCCAGCAGTTTATCGAGGCAGGGCGGAGAGACCCAGTACTTC

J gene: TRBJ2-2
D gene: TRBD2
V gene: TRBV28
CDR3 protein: CASRTSGSTGELFF
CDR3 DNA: TGTGCCAGCAGAACTAGCGGGTCCACCGGGGAGCTGTTTTTT

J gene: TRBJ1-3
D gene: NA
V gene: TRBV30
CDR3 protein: CAWSEKLAGAGNTIYF
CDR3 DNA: TGTGCCTGGAGTGAGAAGCTCGCAGGGGCTGGAAACACCATATATTTT

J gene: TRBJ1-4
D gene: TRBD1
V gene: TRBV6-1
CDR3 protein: CASSWTGSGEKLFF
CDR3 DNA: TGTGCCAGCAGCTGGACAGGGTCGGGCGAAAAACTGTTTTTT

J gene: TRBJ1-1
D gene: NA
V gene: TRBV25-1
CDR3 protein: CASSESYRVSEAFF
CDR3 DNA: TGTGCCAGCAGTGAATCTTACAGGGTCTCTGAAGCTTTCTTT

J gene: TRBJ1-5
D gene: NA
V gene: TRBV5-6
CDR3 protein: CASSLGPSNQPQHF
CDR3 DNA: TGTGCCAGCAGCTTGGGGCCAAGCAATCAGCCCCAGCATTTT

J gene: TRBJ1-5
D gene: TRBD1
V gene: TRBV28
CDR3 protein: CASSTGQGANQPQHF
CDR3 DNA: TGTGCCAGCAGCACGGGACAGGGGGCCAATCAGCCCCAGCATTTT

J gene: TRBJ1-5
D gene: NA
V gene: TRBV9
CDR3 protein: CASSVGQNQPQHF
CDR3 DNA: TGTGCCAGCAGCGTAGGACAGAATCAGCCCCAGCATTTT

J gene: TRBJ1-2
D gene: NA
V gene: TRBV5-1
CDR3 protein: CASSAQGGYTF
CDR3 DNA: TGCGCCAGCTCTGCCCAGGGTGGCTACACCTTC

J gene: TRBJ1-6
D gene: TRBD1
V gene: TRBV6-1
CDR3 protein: CASSRPGQGASPLHF
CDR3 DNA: TGTGCCAGCAGCCGCCCGGGACAGGGGGCTTCACCCCTCCACTTT

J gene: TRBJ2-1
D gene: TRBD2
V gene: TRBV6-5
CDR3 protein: CASSYSASGRNEQFF
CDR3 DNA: TGTGCCAGCAGTTACTCGGCTAGCGGGAGGAATGAGCAGTTCTTC

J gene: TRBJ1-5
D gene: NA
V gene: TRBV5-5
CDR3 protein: CASSLLDSDYQPQHF
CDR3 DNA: TGTGCCAGCAGCCTGCTAGACAGTGACTATCAGCCCCAGCATTTT

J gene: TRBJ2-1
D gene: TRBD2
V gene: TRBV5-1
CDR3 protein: CASSLGLAGVRNEQFF
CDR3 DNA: TGCGCCAGCAGCTTGGGACTAGCGGGAGTGAGAAATGAGCAGTTCTTC

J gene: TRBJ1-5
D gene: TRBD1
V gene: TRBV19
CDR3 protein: CASYVTGGNQPQHF
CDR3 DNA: TGTGCCAGTTATGTGACAGGGGGCAATCAGCCCCAGCATTTT

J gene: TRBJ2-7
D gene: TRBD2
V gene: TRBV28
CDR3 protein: CASSPKWTSGTSYEQYF
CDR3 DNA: TGTGCCAGCAGTCCAAAATGGACTAGCGGGACTTCCTACGAGCAGTACTTC

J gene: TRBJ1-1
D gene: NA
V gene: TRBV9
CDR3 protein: CASSALYREPEGTEAFF
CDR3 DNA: TGTGCCAGCAGCGCCCTGTACAGGGAACCTGAGGGCACTGAAGCTTTCTTT

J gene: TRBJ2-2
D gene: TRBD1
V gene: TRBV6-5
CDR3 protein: CASSYGTGGLGELFF
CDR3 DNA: TGTGCCAGCAGTTATGGGACAGGGGGTCTCGGGGAGCTGTTTTTT

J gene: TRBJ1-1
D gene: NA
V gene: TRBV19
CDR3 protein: CASSMKSPGGSFF
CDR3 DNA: TGTGCCAGTAGTATGAAAAGTCCCGGCGGGTCTTTCTTT

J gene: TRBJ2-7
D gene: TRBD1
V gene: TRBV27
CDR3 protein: CASSFRTGGWYEQYF
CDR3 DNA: TGTGCCAGCAGTTTCCGGACAGGGGGATGGTACGAGCAGTACTTC

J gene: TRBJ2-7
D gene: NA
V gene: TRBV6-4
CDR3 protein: CASSDAEAGEQYF
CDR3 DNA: TGTGCCAGCAGTGACGCGGAGGCCGGCGAGCAGTACTTC

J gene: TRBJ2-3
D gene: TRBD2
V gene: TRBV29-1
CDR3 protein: CSVCYRLAGEGDTQYF
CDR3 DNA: TGCAGCGTTTGTTACAGACTAGCGGGAGAAGGAGATACGCAGTATTTT

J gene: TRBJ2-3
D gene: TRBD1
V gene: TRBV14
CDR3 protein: CASSPGQGIGTDTQYF
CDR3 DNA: TGTGCCAGCAGCCCGGGACAGGGGATCGGCACAGATACGCAGTATTTT

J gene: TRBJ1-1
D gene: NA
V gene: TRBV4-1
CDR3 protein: CASSQDPIGVAGAPAEAFF
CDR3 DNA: TGCGCCAGCAGCCAAGATCCCATCGGCGTGGCAGGGGCCCCCGCTGAAGCTTTCTTT

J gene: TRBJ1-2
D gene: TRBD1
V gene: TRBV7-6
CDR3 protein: CASSLGGTVNYGYTF
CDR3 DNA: TGTGCCAGCAGCTTAGGCGGGACAGTAAACTATGGCTACACCTTC

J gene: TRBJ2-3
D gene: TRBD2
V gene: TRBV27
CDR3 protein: CASSLNPRGENTDTQYF
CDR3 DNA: TGTGCCAGCAGTTTAAATCCCCGGGGGGAGAACACAGATACGCAGTATTTT

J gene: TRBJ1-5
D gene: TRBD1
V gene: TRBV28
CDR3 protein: CASSSGQGDSQPQHF
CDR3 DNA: TGTGCCAGCAGTTCGGGACAGGGGGATAGTCAGCCCCAGCATTTT